The 17 T cell receptor beta chains reported below all come from one sample, sequenced in a study of blood T cell repertoires in COVID-19. The table came from immunoSEQ multiplex PCR; TCRdb's copy has only in-frame clones and leaves some out. Of 45,000 or so clones in the sample, around 82% were seen once. Material: peripheral blood. All receptors come from a woman aged 70-85 years with acute or convalescent COVID-19.

The J gene is TRBJ1-2, the V gene TRBV27; D call uncertain. This CDR3 has 12 amino acids. Per the germline V gene, CDR1 is MNHEY and CDR2 is SMNVEV (reference sequence). V was pared by 10 bases and J by 3 bases, with 12 bases between. CDR3 residues: CATAGRDYGYTF. The CDR3 region has the DNA TGTGCCACCGCGGGAAGAGACTATGGCTACACCTTC.

V and J are TRBV25-1 and TRBJ2-5; D is possibly TRBD1 (5 bases). Germline assignment: CDR1 MGHDK and CDR2 SYGVNS. CDR3 length: 16 residues. V lost 5 bases, J lost 2 bases, and 18 bases lay in between. DNA for the CDR3: TGTGCCAGCAGTAAGTGGAGTGGGGCCACACAAGAGACCCAGTACTTC. It encodes CASSKWSGATQETQYF.

This clone appeared a single time. The chain uses TRBV2 and TRBJ2-7, with 7 bases fitting TRBD1. J was trimmed by 3 bases and V by 8 bases; bases with no gene match: 7. Germline lookup yields CDR1 SNHLY and CDR2 FYNNEI. CDR3 size: 13 residues. The CDR3 region is CASHRDRLYEQYF. The CDR3 DNA reads as TGTGCCAGCCACCGGGACAGACTCTACGAGCAGTACTTC.

The V call is TRBV10-3, the J call TRBJ2-3, with 9 bases aligning to TRBD1. V was pared by 6 bases and J by 4 bases, with 2 bases of the junction left unmatched. This CDR3 contains 13 residues. Germline CDR1 ENHRY, CDR2 SYGVKD. CDR3 nucleotides: TGTGCCATCAGGGGGGACAGGGCAGATACGCAGTATTTT. Its protein product is CAIRGDRADTQYF.

V usage is TRBV27 and J usage is TRBJ2-7, with 7 bases fitting TRBD1. Trimming removed 5 bases from V and 2 bases from J; junction bases left unmatched: 9. Germline CDR1 and CDR2: MNHEY and SMNVEV (reference sequence). CDR3 length equals 15 residues. The chain's CDR3 is CASSTRGQQPYEQYF. CDR3 DNA: TGTGCCAGCAGTACCCGGGGACAGCAACCCTACGAGCAGTACTTC.

The chain has TRBV13 and TRBJ2-1, with TRBD2 matching 11 bases. Germline V gene sequence: CDR1 PRHDT, CDR2 FYEKMQ (reference sequence). The CDR3 extends over 16 amino acids. V shed 6 bases and J 7 bases; nucleotides not matched to a gene: 11. The chain's CDR3 is CASSIGTSGSYNEQFF. In DNA form, the CDR3 reads TGTGCCAGCAGTATTGGCACTAGCGGGAGTTATAATGAGCAGTTCTTC.

The V gene is TRBV24-1, the J gene TRBJ1-5; a weak D match, TRBD1 (5 bases). V lost 5 bases and J lost 0, with 10 bases in between. The germline V gene has CDR1 KGHDR and CDR2 SFDVKD. The CDR3 is 15 amino acids. CDR3 protein: CATSGYRNSNQPQHF. The CDR3 DNA reads as TGTGCCACCAGTGGTTACAGGAATAGCAATCAGCCCCAGCATTTT.

V gene TRBV27 combines with J gene TRBJ2-7; TRBD1 aligns across 10 bases. From germline, CDR1 is MNHEY and CDR2 SMNVEV (reference sequence). This CDR3 is built from 17 residues. Losses at the gene ends were 6 bases for V and 2 bases for J; bases not matched to a gene: 13. The CDR3 coding sequence is TGTGCCAGCAGACTACTAACGGGGACAGGGGAGACCTACGAGCAGTACTTC. Translating gives CASRLLTGTGETYEQYF.

This clone was recorded only once. The chain couples TRBV11-2 to TRBJ1-2, with D uncertain. Germline-derived CDR1 and CDR2 are SGHAT and FQNNGV. The CDR3 covers 13 residues. Trimming left V 1 base short and J 5 bases short, with 8 bases between. The CDR3 sequence is CASSLGAGYGYTF. The CDR3 nucleotides are TGTGCCAGCAGCTTAGGAGCGGGATATGGCTACACCTTC.

The chain has TRBV28 and TRBJ1-4, with 9 bases fitting TRBD1. V was clipped by 6 bases and J by 6 bases; unmatched bases: 8. The CDR3 runs to 15 residues. CDR1 is MDHEN and CDR2 is SYDVKM in the germline V gene. CDR3 loop: CASRNAGTGYEKLFF. CDR3 DNA sequence: TGTGCCAGCAGAAATGCCGGGACAGGGTATGAAAAACTGTTTTTT.

The rearrangement links TRBV4-3 to TRBJ2-1; TRBD1 might be the D (6 bases). V shed 0 bases and J shed 7 bases, with 13 bases lying between them. CDR3 size: 15 residues. Germline V gives CDR1 LGHNA, CDR2 YSLEER. The CDR3 sequence: CASSQEGRGGNEQFF. CDR3 nucleotides: TGCGCCAGCAGCCAAGAGGGGAGAGGGGGAAATGAGCAGTTCTTC.

This clone was seen only once. The chain links TRBV5-1 to TRBJ2-7, with D uncertain. Germline V gene lookup returns CDR1 SGHRS and CDR2 YFSETQ. This CDR3 has 14 amino acids. V gave up 4 bases and J gave up 3 bases, with 14 bases separating them. As DNA, the CDR3 is TGCGCCAGCAGCCCACGTACACCCCGCTACGAGCAGTACTTC. Amino acid sequence: CASSPRTPRYEQYF.

The chain recombines TRBV7-9 with TRBJ2-3, with 7 bases matching TRBD2. This CDR3 contains 14 residues. After removal of 1 base from V and 2 bases from J, the junction contained 0 bases not matched to a gene. Germline V gives CDR1 SEHNR, CDR2 FQNEAQ (reference sequence). The CDR3 bases are TGTGCCAGCAGCTTAGAGCGGGACACAGATACGCAGTATTTT. Its protein product is CASSLERDTDTQYF.

CDR3 DNA sequence: TGCGCCAGCAGCCCTATCGACAATGAGCAGTTCTTC. Protein product: CASSPIDNEQFF. This chain joins TRBV5-1 and TRBJ2-1; D not resolved. Germline lookup yields CDR1 SGHRS and CDR2 YFSETQ. This CDR3 has 12 residues. V was cut by 4 bases and J by 5 bases, with 7 bases left in between.

The CDR3 DNA reads TGTGCCAGCAGTTTATTTGGGGGGGGTGGCAATCAGCCCCAGCATTTT. This sequence encodes CASSLFGGGGNQPQHF. The rearrangement joins TRBV27 to TRBJ1-5, with D possibly matching TRBD1 (5 bases). In germline, CDR1 is MNHEY, CDR2 SMNVEV (reference sequence). V was clipped by 1 base and J by 2 bases, with 12 bases between them. The CDR3 consists of 16 residues.

This clone showed up just a few times. The chain combines TRBV7-6 with TRBJ2-7; TRBD2 agrees at 10 bases. The V segment lost 4 bases and the J segment 1 base; nucleotides outside the gene matches: 13. CDR1 is SGHVS and CDR2 is FNYEAQ in the germline V gene. The CDR3 runs 18 residues. Written as DNA, the CDR3 is TGTGCCAGCAGCTACCTACCGCCCGGGACTAGCGTGTCCTACGAGCAGTACTTC. Amino acids: CASSYLPPGTSVSYEQYF.

This chain links TRBV19 with TRBJ1-3; D is uncertain. Germline CDR1 LNHDA, CDR2 SQIVND (reference sequence). There are 13 residues in the CDR3. The V gene lost 8 bases and the J gene lost 0 bases, with 8 bases spanning the gap. The CDR3 loop is CASRSLSGNTIYF. In nucleotides, the CDR3 is TGTGCCAGTCGGAGCCTCTCTGGAAACACCATATATTTT.